This TCR beta chain was sequenced during a study of blood T cell repertoires in COVID-19 (dated by TCRdb to about 2020). About the study as a whole: Samples covering the acute and convalescent phases of COVID-19 were provided by collaborators in the United States, Italy and Spain. The prospective study material was composed of cDNA or gDNA derived from T cells, B-cell-depleted T cells, or PBMCs. Deeply sampled blood TCRbeta repertoires from subjects exposed to, actively infected with, or recovered from COVID-19 were included in the dataset. The repertoires were released in a freely available public database meant as a resource for research on the immune response to SARS-CoV-2. The samples were drawn from two sources: the first 160 participants of the ongoing ImmuneRACE study, and some 1,300 subjects contributed by 6 global collaborators. Nearly every sample came with metadata listing a de-identified subject ID, COVID-19 status, age in years and sex. Where available, HLA class I and class II types were taken from metadata supplied by the sample provider and were not determined by assay-based typing.

At the junction V is shortened by 1 base and J by 4 bases, with 8 bases in between. CDR1 and CDR2, per the germline V gene, are MGHDK and SYGVNS. Including cysteine and phenylalanine, the CDR3 has 14 amino acids. Only the CDR3 DNA is retained, 42 bases long and in frame from the first base. Beyond this particular receptor, the publication reports: The quantity of clinical and demographic metadata differed by source and by participant and was supplied without curation.

Whole blood was collected in K2EDTA tubes by collaborating institutions according to the institutions' own protocols. For TCRbeta analysis, collaborator samples were shipped as frozen whole blood, as isolated PBMCs, or as DNA extracted from either sample type. The immunoSEQ Assay, a bias-controlled multiplex PCR, was used to amplify TCRbeta CDR3 regions from genomic DNA. The source study handled its data this way. The number of nucleated cells in each sample was estimated from the amplification of reference gene primers within the assay. To quantify the absolute abundance of each unique TCRbeta CDR3 rearrangement, sequence reads were collapsed and filtered. Productive Simpson clonality was computed per sample as the square root of Simpson's diversity index over productive rearrangements. TCRdb retrieved this table from immuneACCESS and kept in-frame rearrangements only. Not all clones are present; in checked studies, unresolved V genes account for under half, and no reason is known for the remainder. V and J calls and clone size are copied from that table; D and trimming were computed from the DNA. Here the sample has around 200,000 clones; around 82% occur a single time. The leading ten clones occupy 2.5% to 3% of the sample.

Turning to this clone: Its antigen is currently not known. Per-base qualities were not stored, and no clone one base away is much larger.

The chain joins TRBV25-1 to TRBJ2-1, with no reliable assignment of the D segment. This clonotype was obtained from a man aged 45-60 years with active or convalescent COVID-19. Input material: peripheral blood. The CDR3 has the sequence CASSELAVYNEQFF. The nucleotides are TGTGCCAGCAGTGAATTGGCGGTTTACAATGAGCAGTTCTTC. Reference TRBV25-1 and TRBJ2-1 proteins supply the regions before and after the CDR3; the full variable domain is: EADIYQTPRYLVIGTGKKITLECSQTMGHDKMYWYQQDPGMELHLIHYSYGVNSTEKGDLSSESTVSRIRTEHFPLTLESARPSHTSQYLCASSELAVYNEQFFGPGTRLTVL.